A selection of T cell receptor beta chains follows, all from one sample in a study of cytomegalovirus exposure and HLA in healthy donors. Assay: immunoSEQ multiplex PCR; the TCRdb copy retains only in-frame clones and omits some. The data contain about 160,000 clones, roughly 83% of them singletons. What was sequenced was PBMCs. The receptors stem from a boy aged 2 to 10 in good health and CMV-seronegative. Both conserved end residues are part of each CDR3. A D gene is named only where the DNA matches it firmly. The size entry is marked missing in some rows and otherwise reads once, few, many or a size class.

D | size | J | V | DNA | CDR3
. | . | TRBJ2-5 | TRBV5-4 | TGTGCCAGCAGCTTGGAACTGGAAGAGACCCAGTACTTC | CASSLELEETQYF
TRBD1 | . | TRBJ1-2 | TRBV7-9 | TGTGCCAGCAGCTCCGGAACCGGGACAGGGGATGACTATGGCTACACCTTC | CASSSGTGTGDDYGYTF
TRBD1 | . | TRBJ1-1 | TRBV2 | TGTGCCAGCCTTTCAGGGGGCGCCGGCACTGAAGCTTTCTTT | CASLSGGAGTEAFF
. | . | TRBJ2-2 | TRBV6-1 | TGTGCCAGCACCCCCGGGGATGCCGCCGGGGAGCTGTTTTTT | CASTPGDAAGELFF
. | . | TRBJ1-2 | TRBV6-1 | TGTGCCAGCAGTATAACCAAACAGGGCTACGGCTACACCTTC | CASSITKQGYGYTF
. | . | TRBJ1-1 | TRBV6-6 | TGTGCCAGCAGTTACTCTTCAGGGGTGGGCACTGAAGCTTTCTTT | CASSYSSGVGTEAFF
. | . | TRBJ2-1 | TRBV7-2 | TGTGCCAGCAGCCTTAGTACCTATGAGCAGTTCTTC | CASSLSTYEQFF
. | . | TRBJ1-2 | TRBV6-1 | TGTGCCAGCAGTGAAGGAGGAGGCTACACCTTC | CASSEGGGYTF
TRBD2 | . | TRBJ2-1 | TRBV5-1 | TGCGCCAGCAGCCCGGGACTAGCGTCCTACAATGAGCAGTTCTTC | CASSPGLASYNEQFF
TRBD2 | . | TRBJ2-5 | TRBV5-4 | TGTGCCAGCAGCCTAGCGGGAGGGGTTAGGGAGACCCAGTACTTC | CASSLAGGVRETQYF
. | . | TRBJ2-1 | TRBV15 | TGTGCCACCAGCATGGGGGCCCAGACGATCACTAGCTCCTACAATGAGCAGTTCTTC | CATSMGAQTITSSYNEQFF
. | once | TRBJ2-5 | TRBV13 | TGTGCCAGCAGCTCCCTCCGGGGCCAGGGGGAGACCCAGTACTTC | CASSSLRGQGETQYF
TRBD2 | once | TRBJ2-2 | TRBV5-1 | TGCGCCAGCAGCTTGGAACTAGCGGGAGCCGGGGAGCTGTTTTTT | CASSLELAGAGELFF
TRBD2 | . | TRBJ2-4 | TRBV5-1 | TGCGCCAGCAGCTTAGACCTAGCGGTGCTACAAAACATTCAGTACTTC | CASSLDLAVLQNIQYF
. | once | TRBJ1-2 | TRBV5-1 | TGCGCCAGCAGCTTGGAGGCCGGGGGGGGCTATGGCTACACCTTC | CASSLEAGGGYGYTF
. | . | TRBJ2-3 | TRBV11-2 | TGTGCCAGCAGCGCCAAGAGGTCGACGGTGACAGATACGCAGTATTTT | CASSAKRSTVTDTQYF
TRBD1 | once | TRBJ2-2 | TRBV11-1 | TGTGCCAGCAGCTTCGGACAGGGGGGGTCCGGGGAGCTGTTTTTT | CASSFGQGGSGELFF
TRBD2 | . | TRBJ2-1 | TRBV27 | TGTGCCAGCACCAAAACTAGCGGGGGAAACAATGAGCAGTTCTTC | CASTKTSGGNNEQFF
. | . | TRBJ1-1 | TRBV25-1 | TGTGCCAGCAGTCATACAAGGAACACTGAAGCTTTCTTT | CASSHTRNTEAFF
. | few | TRBJ2-5 | TRBV2 | TGTGCCAGCATCTCTGAAAGCGGGCGATTACAAGAGACCCAGTACTTC | CASISESGRLQETQYF
TRBD1 | . | TRBJ1-1 | TRBV28 | TGTGCCAGCGCAGGGCGGGACAGGTCCTTT | CASAGRDRSF
TRBD1 | few | TRBJ1-2 | TRBV29-1 | TGCAGCGGGACAGACCCCGGGACAGGGGGCTTTGGCTACACCTTC | CSGTDPGTGGFGYTF
. | . | TRBJ2-3 | TRBV10-1 | TGCGCCAGCAGTGAGGGGATAGGGGGAGATACGCAGTATTTT | CASSEGIGGDTQYF
. | . | TRBJ2-1 | TRBV4-1 | TGCGCCAGCAGCGAGTCGATTAGCGGATGGGCGGAGCAGTTCTTC | CASSESISGWAEQFF
. | . | TRBJ2-2 | TRBV21-1 | TGTGCCAGCAGCGGAGGGGCGAACACCGGGGAGCTGTTTTTT | CASSGGANTGELFF
TRBD1 | few | TRBJ2-3 | TRBV28 | TGTGCCAGCAGTTCAGGGGGAGATACGCAGTATTTT | CASSSGGDTQYF
. | . | TRBJ1-3 | TRBV27 | TGTGCCAGCAGCGCCAGCTCTGGAAACACCATATATTTT | CASSASSGNTIYF
. | . | TRBJ1-6 | TRBV12-5 | TGTGCTAGTGCCCTCGGAGGGACTTACAATTCACCCCTCCACTTT | CASALGGTYNSPLHF
. | . | TRBJ1-1 | TRBV2 | TGTGCCAGCACCCGGGGGGTCGACACTGAAGCTTTCTTT | CASTRGVDTEAFF
TRBD2 | . | TRBJ2-7 | TRBV28 | TGTGCCAGCACCTCGGGGGGCTACGAGCAGTACTTC | CASTSGGYEQYF
. | few | TRBJ1-3 | TRBV5-6 | TGTGCCAGCAGAAATACAGGGCTGGGAAACACCATATATTTT | CASRNTGLGNTIYF
. | . | TRBJ2-1 | TRBV27 | TGTGCCAGCAGCGAAACTAAAGACACTAGCTACCATGAGCAGTTCTTC | CASSETKDTSYHEQFF
. | . | TRBJ2-5 | TRBV15 | TGTGCCACCAGCAGAGATGGAGGGATGGAAGAGACCCAGTACTTC | CATSRDGGMEETQYF
TRBD2 | . | TRBJ2-7 | TRBV6-5 | TGTGCCAGCAGCCCCCGGACTAGCGGAGAGTACGAGCAGTACTTC | CASSPRTSGEYEQYF
. | few | TRBJ2-1 | TRBV14 | TGTGCCAGCAGCTCGAGTTCCTACAATGAGCAGTTCTTC | CASSSSSYNEQFF
. | . | TRBJ2-5 | TRBV5-1 | TGCGCCAGCAGCTTGGAGCCGCAAGAGACCCAGTACTTC | CASSLEPQETQYF
TRBD2 | few | TRBJ2-3 | TRBV7-9 | TGTGCCAGCAGCCTTGGGACTAGCGGCAGCACAGATACGCAGTATTTT | CASSLGTSGSTDTQYF
. | . | TRBJ2-1 | TRBV30 | TGTGCCCTAAAAATTCGTATAAGCTCCTACAATGAGCAGTTCTTC | CALKIRISSYNEQFF
. | . | TRBJ2-1 | TRBV11-2 | TGTGCCAGCAGCCAGGGCCCAGGGGTCTGGTACAATGAGCAGTTCTTC | CASSQGPGVWYNEQFF
TRBD2 | . | TRBJ2-7 | TRBV19 | TGTGCCAGTAGTTCATCGACTAGCGAAAGCTCCTACGAGCAGTACTTC | CASSSSTSESSYEQYF
. | . | TRBJ1-3 | TRBV28 | TGTGCCAGCTCGCTCGGGGAAGTCTCAGGAAACACCATATATTTT | CASSLGEVSGNTIYF
TRBD1 | few | TRBJ2-7 | TRBV7-8 | TGTGCCAGCAGCTTAGCGGGGGGGACAGGGTTTTACGAGCAGTACTTC | CASSLAGGTGFYEQYF
. | . | TRBJ2-2 | TRBV9 | TGTGCCAGCAGCGTAGGAGGCGGGGAGCTGTTTTTT | CASSVGGGELFF
. | . | TRBJ2-7 | TRBV27 | TGTGCCAGCAGTACATTAGACAGCTACGAGCAGTACTTC | CASSTLDSYEQYF
TRBD2 | once | TRBJ2-1 | TRBV5-4 | TGTGCCAGCAGCACTAAACCGGGACTAGCGGTATACAATGAGCAGTTCTTC | CASSTKPGLAVYNEQFF
. | once | TRBJ2-1 | TRBV5-1 | TGCGCCAGCAGCTTGGGCGCATTAGCGTCCTACAATGAGCAGTTCTTC | CASSLGALASYNEQFF